One and the same sample provided the 2 T cell receptor beta chains below, sequenced in a study of immune evolution from preneoplasia to lung adenocarcinoma. Sequencing used immunoSEQ multiplex PCR; TCRdb keeps in-frame clones, though not all of them. The sample carries over 6,500 clones, roughly 88% recorded once. The sequencing sample was made of FFPE minimally invasive lung adenocarcinoma tissue. Every receptor here comes from an older person with lung adenocarcinoma.

The V gene is TRBV4-3, the J gene TRBJ2-1; 7 nucleotides match TRBD2. J gave up 5 bases and V 1 base, and 5 bases lay outside the gene matches. The CDR3 loop spans 15 amino acids. The germline CDR1 and CDR2 sequences are LGHNA and YSLEER. The chain's CDR3 is CASSQGLAANNEQFF. The CDR3 coding sequence is TGCGCCAGCAGCCAAGGACTAGCAGCAAACAATGAGCAGTTCTTC.

This chain connects TRBV5-5 to TRBJ1-5; no definite D call. The CDR3 extends over 15 amino acids. From germline, CDR1 is SGHKS and CDR2 YYEKEE (reference sequence). V lost 0 bases and J 0 bases, leaving 7 bases between the germline ends. CDR3 protein: CASSLEGYSNQPQHF. As DNA, the CDR3 is TGTGCCAGCAGCTTGGAAGGATATAGCAATCAGCCCCAGCATTTT.